This T cell receptor (beta chain) appears in the sequencing data of a study of blood T cells in healthy people across ages. This clonotype was seen only a few times. Its antigen is undetermined. General study results and limits: There was a strong correlation between TCR beta diversity and naive T cell percentage.

Combining a sample-barcoded 5' primer with a J-beta primer mix, a second PCR ran for 7 to 11 cycles. The study obtained at least 2.5 million CDR3-containing paired-end reads from every sample. MiXCR, applied by TCRdb to the 5' RACE reads, yields one record per CDR3 protein. The data contain some 1.6 million distinct CDR3 sequences, roughly 32% of them singletons. The clonotype originates from a woman aged 25 to 39 in good health. Sequenced material: blood.

The CDR3 DNA sequence: TGCGCCAGCAGCTTGGGGGGTCTCGATGAGCAGTTCTTC. Its protein product is CASSLGGLDEQFF. V gene TRBV5-1 combines with J gene TRBJ2-1; D is undetermined. This CDR3 contains 13 residues. The germline V and J ends were trimmed by 0 bases and 8 bases, with 9 bases remaining between them. CDR1 and CDR2 (germline): SGHRS, YFSETQ.